These 10 T cell receptor beta chains came from one sample sequenced in a study of cytomegalovirus exposure and HLA in healthy donors. Both 60 Vbeta primers and 13 Jbeta primers went into the PCR. The protocol was immunoSEQ multiplex PCR, while the TCRdb copy is restricted to in-frame clones and leaves out a portion. The sample lists some 110,000 clones, 55% to 70% occurring once. Specimen: PBMCs. These receptors were collected from a woman aged 30 to 39 in good health and CMV-seronegative.

CDR3 amino acids: CASSKLNANYGYTF. The CDR3 coding sequence is TGTGCCAGTAGTAAGCTGAATGCTAACTATGGCTACACCTTC. V usage is TRBV19 and J usage is TRBJ1-2; D gene ambiguous. The V end was cut by 4 bases, the J end by 0 bases, with 9 bases between. There are 14 residues in the CDR3. Germline loops: CDR1 LNHDA, CDR2 SQIVND (reference sequence).

This sequence joins TRBV7-2 and TRBJ2-3, with TRBD2 matching 7 bases. The V gene's germline CDR1 is SGHTA and CDR2 FQGNSA. The ends lost 1 base at V and 4 bases at J; junction bases unmatched: 5. The CDR3 consists of 15 residues. CDR3 DNA: TGTGCCAGCAGCTTAGTGGCGGGAGCTCCAGATACGCAGTATTTT. This gives the protein CASSLVAGAPDTQYF.

This clone was seen more than once but under ten times. This chain connects TRBV18 to TRBJ1-2; TRBD1 aligns across 9 bases. Germline V gene sequence: CDR1 KGHSH, CDR2 LQKENI. V trimming: 2 bases; J trimming: 4 bases; junction bases outside the gene matches: 8. The CDR3 length is 16 residues. The DNA for the CDR3 is TGTGCCAGCTCACCAGGACAGGGGCGTTACGTCTATGGCTACACCTTC. This gives the protein CASSPGQGRYVYGYTF.

J is TRBJ2-5 and V is TRBV6-6, with D possibly matching TRBD1 (6 bases). V lost 11 bases, J lost 2 bases, and 12 bases lay in between. Per the germline V gene, CDR1 is MNHNY and CDR2 is SVGAGI (reference sequence). This CDR3 has 12 residues. CDR3 region: CAATGYQETQYF. In nucleotides, the CDR3 is TGTGCCGCAACAGGGTATCAAGAGACCCAGTACTTC.

CDR3 nucleotides: TGTGCCAGCAGGAGGACAGGGGGCTATTGGAACACTGAAGCTTTCTTT. Its protein product is CASRRTGGYWNTEAFF. The chain links TRBV7-9 to TRBJ1-1, with 11 bases aligning to TRBD1. Germline CDR1 reads SEHNR; CDR2 reads FQNEAQ (reference sequence). J was trimmed by 1 base and V by 6 bases; bases with no gene match: 7. The CDR3 has 16 amino acids.

The chain links TRBV25-1 to TRBJ2-2; 9 bases map to TRBD1. J lost 2 bases, V lost 3 bases, and 4 bases had no gene match. This CDR3 contains 16 residues. Per germline, CDR1 MGHDK and CDR2 SYGVNS. CDR3 nucleotide sequence: TGTGCCAGCAGTGACCCGGGACAGGGTAACACCGGGGAGCTGTTTTTT. This codes for CASSDPGQGNTGELFF.

This clone has just a few counts. The chain recombines TRBV18 with TRBJ1-5; D is undetermined. Germline CDR1 reads KGHSH; CDR2 reads LQKENI. Trimming cost V 5 bases and J 6 bases, with 11 bases left between them. The CDR3 has 13 residues. The CDR3 coding sequence is TGTGCCAGCTCAGACGAGAGGATTCAGCCCCAGCATTTT. Translated: CASSDERIQPQHF.

The chain carries TRBV13 and TRBJ2-2, with 7 bases identical to TRBD2. The length of the CDR3 is 15 residues. The V and J ends lost 8 bases and 7 bases, in that order; junction bases with no gene match: 13. The germline CDR1 and CDR2 sequences are PRHDT and FYEKMQ (reference sequence). Written as DNA, the CDR3 is TGTGCCAGCGGGAGACTGGCGGGAGCAGTCGGGGAGCTGTTTTTT. This encodes CASGRLAGAVGELFF.

The CDR3 coding sequence is TGCGCCAGCAGCTTGGCGAGGACGGGGGGCTACGAGCAGTACTTC. Translation: CASSLARTGGYEQYF. The genes are TRBV5-1 and TRBJ2-7, with 7 bases that match TRBD2. The CDR3 runs 15 residues. The germline V gene encodes CDR1 SGHRS and CDR2 YFSETQ. V shed 0 bases and J 3 bases; nucleotides not matched to a gene: 6.

The V and J genes are TRBV6-5 and TRBJ2-5; TRBD1 agrees at 9 bases. This CDR3 spans 15 amino acids. Per the germline V gene, CDR1 is MNHEY and CDR2 is SVGAGI. The trim removed 6 bases at V and 5 bases at J, leaving 10 bases unmatched. CDR3 sequence reads: CASRPTGGRGETQYF. Written as DNA, the CDR3 is TGTGCCAGCAGGCCTACAGGGGGCAGAGGCGAGACCCAGTACTTC.